Each of the 2 T cell receptor beta chains below was sequenced from the same sample in a study of CD8+CD57+ T cells in acquired aplastic anemia. TCR beta VDJ combinations and CDR3 sequences were profiled from genomic DNA. TCRdb fed the reads into MiXCR, producing one record per CDR3 protein. Here the sample spans under 350,000 distinct CDR3 sequences, approximately 60% being singletons. Patients included in sequencing had previously demonstrated CD8+CD57+ cell expansion by flow cytometry. The sequenced sample consisted of sorted CD4+, CD8+, or CD8+CD57+ T cells (not recorded which) from PBMCs. These receptor sequences come from a human donor with aplastic anemia.

The CDR3 loop is CASAGTVNTGELFF. CDR3 DNA sequence: TGTGCCAGCGCCGGGACAGTGAACACCGGGGAGCTGTTTTTT. The chain is built from TRBV2 and TRBJ2-2, with 7 bases that match TRBD1. The trim removed 8 bases at V and 1 base at J, leaving 4 bases unmatched. CDR1 and CDR2 from the germline V gene are SNHLY and FYNNEI. The CDR3 spans 14 residues. Looking up the rest from reference TRBV2 and TRBJ2-2 gives the full variable domain: EPEVTQTPSHQVTQMGQEVILRCVPISNHLYFYWYRQILGQKVEFLVSFYNNEISEKSEIFDDQFSVERPDGSNFTLKIRSTKLEDSAMYFCASAGTVNTGELFFGEGSRLTVL.

The rearrangement links TRBV7-9 to TRBJ1-1; D possibly corresponds to TRBD1 (5 bases). Germline CDR1 and CDR2: SEHNR and FQNEAQ (reference sequence). The CDR3 runs to 17 residues. The V gene lost 5 bases and the J gene lost 5 bases, with 24 bases spanning the gap. The CDR3, as DNA: TGTGCCAGCAGCCCGGGCGGGGGTTCCTATGTTCATACTGAAGCTTTCTTT. As protein: CASSPGGGSYVHTEAFF.